Each of the 17 T cell receptor beta chains below was sequenced from the same sample in a study of cytomegalovirus exposure and HLA in healthy donors. Primers: 60 Vbeta forward and 13 Jbeta reverse. Only in-frame clones appear in the TCRdb table, and some are missing; sequencing was by immunoSEQ multiplex PCR. The data show some 110,000 clones, with under 85% seen just once and about 4.4% held by the top ten. Sequencing used PBMCs. The receptors derive from a woman in her forties or fifties in good health and CMV-seropositive.

The rearrangement joins TRBV29-1 to TRBJ1-5; TRBD1 is a possible D gene (5 bases). The CDR3 contains 13 residues. Trimming pared 4 bases from V and 4 bases from J, leaving 11 bases between. Germline assignment: CDR1 SQVTM and CDR2 ANQGSEA. CDR3 protein: CSVAQGRNQPQHF. CDR3 nucleotides: TGCAGCGTTGCCCAGGGAAGAAATCAGCCCCAGCATTTT.

The gene calls are TRBV5-6 and TRBJ2-5; possibly TRBD1 for D (6 bases). Germline V CDR1 and CDR2: SGHDT, YYEEEE. Trimming shortened V by 2 bases and J by 3 bases, and 11 bases separated the two germline ends. CDR3 length: 14 residues. CDR3 loop: CASSLGQKKETQYF. CDR3 sequence (DNA): TGTGCCAGCAGCTTAGGACAGAAGAAAGAGACCCAGTACTTC.

V and J are TRBV27 and TRBJ2-7; TRBD1 agrees at 10 bases. This CDR3 has 17 residues. Trimming at V came to 7 bases and at J to 3 bases, leaving 15 bases not matched to a gene. Germline CDR1 MNHEY, CDR2 SMNVEV (reference sequence). The CDR3 DNA reads TGTGCCAGCATCCACCGAGGGACAGGGGCCCCCTGCTACGAGCAGTACTTC. Translated, it gives CASIHRGTGAPCYEQYF.

The chain links TRBV18 to TRBJ2-7; weak D call: TRBD2 (6 bases). CDR3 length equals 13 residues. The V and J ends lost 5 bases and 2 bases respectively, with 10 bases between them. The germline gives CDR1 KGHSH, CDR2 LQKENI. The CDR3 here is CASSSRETYEQYF. The CDR3 coding sequence is TGTGCCAGCTCATCCCGGGAGACCTACGAGCAGTACTTC.

The chain combines TRBV19 with TRBJ1-6; TRBD1 is a possible D gene (5 bases). Germline CDR1 reads LNHDA; CDR2 reads SQIVND (reference sequence). The CDR3 length is 14 residues. V was shortened by 2 bases and J by 7 bases, with 9 bases between the two germline ends. DNA for the CDR3: TGTGCCAGTAGTATACTGGCAGGGAATTCACCCCTCCACTTT. Residues: CASSILAGNSPLHF.

This clone was picked up one time. This chain links TRBV11-2 with TRBJ2-3, with TRBD2 as a possible D gene (7 bases). V lost 1 base and J lost 3, with 14 bases in between. There are 16 residues in the CDR3. From germline, CDR1 is SGHAT and CDR2 FQNNGV. The chain's CDR3 is CASSLVGGGRTDTQYF. As DNA, the CDR3 is TGTGCCAGCAGCTTAGTAGGGGGGGGACGGACAGATACGCAGTATTTT.

The gene calls are TRBV4-2 and TRBJ2-7; 7 nucleotides match TRBD1. CDR1 and CDR2 from the germline V gene are LGHNA and YNFKEQ. This CDR3 has 15 residues. Trimming cost V 1 base and J 3 bases; bases outside gene matches: 6. The CDR3 spells CASSQARGQYYEQYF. CDR3 coding DNA: TGTGCCAGCAGCCAAGCAAGGGGACAGTACTACGAGCAGTACTTC.

The chain joins TRBV11-3 to TRBJ2-7; 9 nucleotides match TRBD2. The CDR3 sequence is 14 residues long. The V gene's germline CDR1 is SGHNT and CDR2 YENEEA. With V trimmed by 5 bases and J by 2 bases, 4 bases remained unmatched. The CDR3 coding sequence is TGTGCCAGCAGCCAAGAGCGGGGGGCCTACGAGCAGTACTTC. It is translated as CASSQERGAYEQYF. The variable domain in full, completed from reference TRBV11-3 and TRBJ2-7, reads EAGVVQSPRYKIIEKKQPVAFWCNPISGHNTLYWYLQNLGQGPELLIRYENEEAVDDSQLPKDRFSAERLKGVDSTLKIQPAELGDSAVYLCASSQERGAYEQYFGPGTRLTVT.

The chain carries TRBV18 and TRBJ2-7; perhaps TRBD2 as D (7 bases). V lost 3 bases and J lost 3, with 15 bases in between. The CDR3 covers 15 residues. CDR1 and CDR2 from the germline V gene are KGHSH and LQKENI. The chain's CDR3 is CASSPPGGEGYEQYF. For the CDR3, the DNA is TGTGCCAGCTCACCCCCGGGGGGCGAAGGCTACGAGCAGTACTTC.

This clone was detected a few times. The chain joins TRBV9 to TRBJ2-5; the match to TRBD1 covers 7 bases. Germline CDR1 SGDLS, CDR2 YYNGEE. The CDR3 length is 15 residues. The J segment lost 2 bases and the V segment lost 0 bases, leaving 4 bases of the junction unmatched. As DNA, the CDR3 is TGTGCCAGCAGCGTAGAGGGGGCGAGGCAAGAGACCCAGTACTTC. Translation: CASSVEGARQETQYF.

This clone was seen a single time. The chain combines TRBV4-1 with TRBJ2-1, with D possibly being TRBD1 (5 bases). Trimming took 3 bases from V and 7 from J, leaving 16 bases between them. The CDR3 length is 15 residues. In germline, CDR1 is MGHRA, CDR2 YSYEKL. The CDR3 region has the DNA TGCGCCAGCAGCCAGGGCGCAGGGCAGACAAATGAGCAGTTCTTC. Protein sequence: CASSQGAGQTNEQFF.

The rearrangement joins TRBV6-5 to TRBJ2-3; 7 nucleotides line up with TRBD1. Losses at the gene ends were 0 bases for V and 4 bases for J; bases not matched to a gene: 4. This CDR3 spans 15 amino acids. The V gene's germline CDR1 is MNHEY and CDR2 SVGAGI. The CDR3 protein is CASSYSGGRPDTQYF. The CDR3, as DNA: TGTGCCAGCAGTTACTCAGGGGGCCGCCCAGATACGCAGTATTTT.

The V and J genes are TRBV4-1 and TRBJ1-2; possibly TRBD1 for D (6 bases). Germline V gene lookup returns CDR1 MGHRA and CDR2 YSYEKL. The ends were cut back, 0 bases at V and 6 bases at J, with 14 bases in the middle. This CDR3 comprises 15 residues. Here the CDR3 reads CASSQDRGGGNGYTF. DNA for the CDR3: TGCGCCAGCAGCCAAGATCGCGGGGGCGGTAATGGCTACACCTTC.

The rearrangement links TRBV7-9 to TRBJ1-4, with 7 bases lining up with TRBD1. V lost 5 bases to trimming and J lost 0 bases; unmatched junction nucleotides: 6. CDR3 length: 16 amino acids. CDR1 is SEHNR, CDR2 FQNEAQ, per germline (reference sequence). CDR3 sequence reads: CASSRDRTPTNEKLFF. CDR3 nucleotides: TGTGCCAGCAGCCGGGACAGAACGCCAACTAATGAAAAACTGTTTTTT.

About this clone itself: Distinct nucleotide sequences in the sample also encode this CDR3. The gene calls are TRBV18 and TRBJ1-1, with D tentatively TRBD1 (6 bases). The length of the CDR3 is 14 residues. Germline CDR1 and CDR2: KGHSH and LQKENI. Deletions cut 6 bases from V and 0 bases from J, with 11 bases between. The CDR3 DNA sequence: TGTGCCAGCTCGCCGGACAGATTGAACACTGAAGCTTTCTTT. Its translation is CASSPDRLNTEAFF. The complete variable domain, with remaining parts taken from reference TRBV18 and TRBJ1-1, reads NAGVMQNPRHLVRRRGQEARLRCSPMKGHSHVYWYRQLPEEGLKFMVYLQKENIIDESGMPKERFSAEFPKEGPSILRIQQVVRGDSAAYFCASSPDRLNTEAFFGQGTRLTVV.

The V call is TRBV6-5, the J call TRBJ1-2; 9 bases line up with TRBD1. The trim removed 5 bases at V and 4 bases at J, leaving 5 bases unmatched. The germline V gene has CDR1 MNHEY and CDR2 SVGAGI. This CDR3 has 14 amino acids. Here the CDR3 DNA reads TGTGCCAGCAGTCCCTCGGGACAGGGCTATGGCTACACCTTC. Translation: CASSPSGQGYGYTF.

This clone came up once. The chain links TRBV19 to TRBJ2-1; D gene ambiguous. This CDR3 spans 14 amino acids. V lost 7 bases and J 1 base, leaving 11 bases between the germline ends. Germline CDR1 is LNHDA and CDR2 is SQIVND (reference sequence). DNA of the CDR3: TGTGCCAGTAAGGTTCAGGCGTCCTACAATGAGCAGTTCTTC. It translates to CASKVQASYNEQFF.